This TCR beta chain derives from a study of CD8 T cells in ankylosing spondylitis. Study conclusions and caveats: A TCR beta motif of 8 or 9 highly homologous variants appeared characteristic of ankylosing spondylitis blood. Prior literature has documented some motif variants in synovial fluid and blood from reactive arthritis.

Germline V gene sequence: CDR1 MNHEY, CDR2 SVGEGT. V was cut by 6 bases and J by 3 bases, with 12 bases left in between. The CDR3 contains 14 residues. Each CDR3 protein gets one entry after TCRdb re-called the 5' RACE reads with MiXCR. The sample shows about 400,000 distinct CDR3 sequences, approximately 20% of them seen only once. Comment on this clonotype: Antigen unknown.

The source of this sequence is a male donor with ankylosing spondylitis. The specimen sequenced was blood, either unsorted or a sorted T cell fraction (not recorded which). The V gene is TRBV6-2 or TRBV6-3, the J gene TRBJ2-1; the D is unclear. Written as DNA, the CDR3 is TGTGCCAGCAGAACCCCCCTACTCTACAATGAGCAGTTCTTC. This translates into CASRTPLLYNEQFF.